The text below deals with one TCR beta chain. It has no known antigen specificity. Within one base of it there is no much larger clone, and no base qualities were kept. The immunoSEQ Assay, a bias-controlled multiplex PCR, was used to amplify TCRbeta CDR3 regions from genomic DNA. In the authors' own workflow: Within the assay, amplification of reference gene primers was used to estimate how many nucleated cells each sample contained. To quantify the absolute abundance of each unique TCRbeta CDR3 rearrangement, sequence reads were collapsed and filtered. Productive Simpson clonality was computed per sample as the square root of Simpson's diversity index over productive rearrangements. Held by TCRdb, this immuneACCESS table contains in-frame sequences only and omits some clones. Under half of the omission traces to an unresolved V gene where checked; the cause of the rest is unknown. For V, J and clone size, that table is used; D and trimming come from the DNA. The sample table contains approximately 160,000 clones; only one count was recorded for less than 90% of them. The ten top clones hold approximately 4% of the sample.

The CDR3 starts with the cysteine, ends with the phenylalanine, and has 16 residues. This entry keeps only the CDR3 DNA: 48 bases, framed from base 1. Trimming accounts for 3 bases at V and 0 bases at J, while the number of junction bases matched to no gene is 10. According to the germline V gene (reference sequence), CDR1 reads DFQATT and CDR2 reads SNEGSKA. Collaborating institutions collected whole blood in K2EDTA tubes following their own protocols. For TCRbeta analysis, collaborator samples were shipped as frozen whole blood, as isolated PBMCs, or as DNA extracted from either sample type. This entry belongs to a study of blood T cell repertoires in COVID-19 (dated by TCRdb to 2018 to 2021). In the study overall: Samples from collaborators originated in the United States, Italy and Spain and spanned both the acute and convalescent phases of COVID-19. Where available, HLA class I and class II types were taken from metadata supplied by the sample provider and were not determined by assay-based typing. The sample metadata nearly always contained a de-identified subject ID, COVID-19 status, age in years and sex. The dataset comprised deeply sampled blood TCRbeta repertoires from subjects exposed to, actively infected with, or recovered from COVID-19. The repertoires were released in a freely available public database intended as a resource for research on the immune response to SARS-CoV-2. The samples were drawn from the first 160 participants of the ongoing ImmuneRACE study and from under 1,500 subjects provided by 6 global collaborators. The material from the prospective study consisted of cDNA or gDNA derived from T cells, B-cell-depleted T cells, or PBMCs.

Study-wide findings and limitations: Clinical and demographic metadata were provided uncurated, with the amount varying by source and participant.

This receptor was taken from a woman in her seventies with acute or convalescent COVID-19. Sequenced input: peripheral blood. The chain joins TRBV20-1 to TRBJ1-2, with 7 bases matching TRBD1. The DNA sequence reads TGCAGTGCTAGTCGGACAGGTCGACCCGCTAACTATGGCTACACCTTC. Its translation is CSASRTGRPANYGYTF.